What follows are 23 T cell receptor beta chains derived from one specimen sequenced in a study of tumor-infiltrating lymphocytes in oesophageal squamous cell carcinoma. TCRdb fed the PCR reads into MiXCR, producing one record per CDR3 protein. The data hold 20,000 or so distinct CDR3 sequences, with around two fifths observed a single time. The sample comprised esophageal tumor tissue. The origin of the receptors is a male donor with esophageal squamous cell carcinoma.

This clonotype was detected ten times or more. The gene calls are TRBV6-1 and TRBJ1-1; D is perhaps TRBD1 (5 bases). Germline V gene sequence: CDR1 MNHNS, CDR2 SASEGT. Trimming took off 5 bases at V and 0 bases at J, with 19 bases between the two ends. The CDR3 has 17 residues. In nucleotides, the CDR3 is TGTGCCAGCAGTTATGCTGGCAGGGAGCACATGAACACTGAAGCTTTCTTT. Encoded protein: CASSYAGREHMNTEAFF.

This clonotype was seen more than once but under ten times. This rearrangement joins TRBV7-9 to TRBJ2-1; D is perhaps TRBD2 (6 bases). The CDR3 is 13 amino acids. The germline CDR1 and CDR2 sequences are SEHNR and FQNEAQ (reference sequence). Trimming took 7 bases from V and 10 from J, leaving 17 bases between them. CDR3 sequence reads: CASTLDGEDEQFF. The DNA of the CDR3 is TGTGCCAGCACCTTGGACGGGGAGGACGAGCAGTTCTTC.

This clonotype showed up many times. A much larger clonotype is one base distant, so this may be a read error. The chain employs TRBV7-2 and TRBJ2-7, with TRBD2 as a possible D gene (7 bases). Germline CDR1 and CDR2: SGHTA and FQGNSA. Trimming removed 2 bases at V and 4 bases at J, with 15 bases between. This CDR3 has 15 residues. Here the CDR3 reads CASSLFYGGPYEQYF. The CDR3 DNA sequence: TGTGCCAGCAGCTTATTTTACGGGGGGCCTTACGAGCAGTACTTC. Together with reference TRBV7-2 and TRBJ2-7, the CDR3 gives the full variable domain: GAGVSQSPSNKVTEKGKDVELRCDPISGHTALYWYRQSLGQGLEFLIYFQGNSAPDKSGLPSDRFSAERTGGSVSTLTIQRTQQEDSAVYLCASSLFYGGPYEQYFGPGTRLTVT.

The chain is built from TRBV21-1 and TRBJ2-7; the D call TRBD1 from the table was never checked on the DNA. TRBV21-1 is deemed a pseudogene. The CDR3 covers 18 residues. This chain's CDR3 is CASSKGAGQDLLSYEQYF. As DNA, the CDR3 is TGTGCCAGCAGCAAAGGTGCGGGACAGGACTTACTCTCCTACGAGCAGTACTTC.

A note on this clonotype: Germline and junction disagree at one end, which may indicate a read error. V gene TRBV7-4 combines with J gene TRBJ2-1; unclear D gene. Near its end, the DNA agrees better with TRBJ2-7, so the J call may be wrong. This CDR3 is 13 amino acids long. Germline V gives CDR1 SGHVT, CDR2 SQSDAQ. CDR3 in DNA: TGTGCTAGCAGCTTTCCTACTTCCGACGAGCAGTACTTC. This gives the protein CASSFPTSDEQYF.

Ten or more counts support this clonotype. The DNA is left out, because the CDR3 cannot be placed on it with certainty; the CDR3 is given as TCRdb lists it. The gene calls are TRBV5-6 and TRBJ2-7. Germline loops: CDR1 SGHDT, CDR2 YYEEEE. The CDR3 length is 16 residues, termini included. The CDR3 loop reads CASSFGPGRGSYEQYF.

The gene calls are TRBV5-3 and TRBJ2-1; 8 positions match TRBD2. TRBV5-3 carries the ORF label, with uncertain function. This CDR3 is 15 amino acids long. V lost 8 bases, J lost 2 bases, and 9 bases stayed unmatched. The CDR3 reads CASSSGTRPYNEQFF. Here the CDR3 DNA reads TGTGCCAGCAGTTCCGGGACTAGACCCTACAATGAGCAGTTCTTC.

In the case of this clonotype: Since the CDR3 does not end with the conserved phenylalanine or tryptophan, this likely comes from a read error. The DNA is omitted, as the CDR3 cannot be located on it reliably, and the CDR3 follows TCRdb's listing. The rearrangement links TRBV7-1 to TRBJ2-3; TRBD2, as called in the table, went unchecked against the DNA. TRBV7-1 is designated an ORF whose function remains uncertain. The length of the CDR3 is 17 amino acids, counting both ends. CDR3 region: CASSSQEFSDYGYTFGP.

This clonotype was seen a handful of times. This rearrangement joins TRBV18 to TRBJ1-5, with no clear D. Germline V gene sequence: CDR1 KGHSH, CDR2 LQKENI. V was pared by 5 bases and J by 4 bases, with 6 bases between. CDR3 length: 12 amino acids. CDR3 amino acids: CASSSGNQPQHF. Written as DNA, the CDR3 is TGTGCCAGCTCATCGGGGAATCAGCCCCAGCATTTT.

This clonotype was observed once. The chain employs TRBV7-6 and TRBJ2-3; D tentatively fits TRBD1 or TRBD2 (5 bases each). Trimming left V 1 base short and J 0 bases short, with 8 bases between. Germline V gene lookup returns CDR1 SGHVS and CDR2 FNYEAQ. The length of the CDR3 is 15 residues. The DNA of the CDR3 is TGTGCCAGCAGCTTAGGGGGGATTAGCACAGATACGCAGTATTTT. It codes for CASSLGGISTDTQYF.

This clonotype is medium-sized in the sample. The genes are TRBV7-8 and TRBJ1-2, with D possibly TRBD1 on 5 matching bases. This CDR3 has 15 amino acids. CDR1 and CDR2 (germline): SGHVS, FQNEAQ. Trimming took off 1 base at V and 7 bases at J, with 16 bases between the two ends. CDR3 sequence (DNA): TGTGCCAGCAGCTTAGTAGACAAGATAAGGGGTGGCTACACCTTC. It encodes CASSLVDKIRGGYTF.

Of note for this clonotype: Likely a read error: the CDR3 ends without its conserved phenylalanine or tryptophan. The limits of the CDR3 on the DNA are not certain, so only TCRdb's listed CDR3 is given. This rearrangement joins TRBV24-1 to TRBJ2-3; whether TRBD2, the table's D call, matches the DNA was not checked. The CDR3 contains 14 residues when both ends are counted. Germline-derived CDR1 and CDR2 are KGHDR and SFDVKD. This CDR3 reads CATSEAYNEQFFGP.

This sequence joins TRBV7-6 and TRBJ2-3; 11 positions agree with TRBD1. This CDR3 spans 17 amino acids. J gave up 5 bases and V 4 bases, and 11 bases lay outside the gene matches. Germline values: CDR1 SGHVS, CDR2 FNYEAQ. CDR3 nucleotides: TGTGCCAGCAGCTCCCCTCGTGGACAGGGGGCTGGAGATACGCAGTATTTT. Its protein product is CASSSPRGQGAGDTQYF.

This clonotype has ten or more counts. The rearrangement links TRBV27 to TRBJ2-6; D is unresolved. Trimming removed 1 base from V and 0 bases from J, with 4 bases in between. Germline values: CDR1 MNHEY, CDR2 SMNVEV (reference sequence). This CDR3 is built from 15 residues. CDR3 amino acids: CASSLWGSGANVLTF. The CDR3 coding sequence is TGTGCCAGCAGTTTATGGGGCTCTGGGGCCAACGTCCTGACTTTC. Complete variable domain (other parts from reference TRBV27 and TRBJ2-6): EAQVTQNPRYLITVTGKKLTVTCSQNMNHEYMSWYRQDPGLGLRQIYYSMNVEVTDKGDVPEGYKVSRKEKRNFPLILESPSPNQTSLYFCASSLWGSGANVLTFGAGSRLTVL.

The chain is built from TRBV7-9 and TRBJ2-3; D remains unclear. The J call may be faulty, since TRBJ2-5 better matches the DNA end. There are 16 residues in the CDR3. Germline assignment: CDR1 SEHNR and CDR2 FQNEAQ (reference sequence). The CDR3 sequence: CASSLGEAQGSETQYF. The CDR3 DNA reads TGTGCCAGCAGCTTAGGGGAAGCCCAAGGTTCGGAGACCCAGTACTTC.

This clonotype was observed a handful of times. This clone may be a read error of a much larger clone one base away. V gene TRBV7-3 combines with J gene TRBJ2-7; TRBD2 agrees at 13 bases. After removal of 2 bases from V and 7 bases from J, the junction contained 8 bases not matched to a gene. The CDR3 is 16 residues long. Per germline, CDR1 SGHTA and CDR2 FQGTGA. The CDR3 sequence is CASSLSWTSGGNEQYF. In DNA, the CDR3 is TGTGCCAGCAGCTTATCCTGGACTAGCGGGGGCAATGAGCAGTACTTC.

This clonotype is deemed medium-sized. The chain has TRBV7-9 and TRBJ2-1, with 10 nucleotides matching TRBD1. The CDR3 is made up of 13 amino acids. J was trimmed by 14 bases and V by 1 base; bases with no gene match: 5. Germline V gene lookup returns CDR1 SEHNR and CDR2 FQNEAQ (reference sequence). DNA for the CDR3: TGTGCCAGCAGCTTAGACCGGGACAGGGGTGAGTTCTTC. This sequence encodes CASSLDRDRGEFF.

The chain uses TRBV9 and TRBJ2-2; 12 bases are shared with TRBD2. The CDR3 has 16 residues. Germline CDR1 and CDR2: SGDLS and YYNGEE. Trimming took 6 bases from V and 5 from J; bases not matched to a gene: 8. CDR3 nucleotide sequence: TGTGCCAGCACCGAAAGGACTAGCGGGACTACCGGGGAGCTGTTTTTT. It specifies CASTERTSGTTGELFF.

This clonotype was seen a handful of times. The rearrangement uses TRBV5-1 and TRBJ2-1; 7 bases line up with TRBD1. The V segment lost 4 bases and the J segment 7 bases; nucleotides outside the gene matches: 8. This CDR3 comprises 14 residues. Germline lookup yields CDR1 SGHRS and CDR2 YFSETQ. DNA of the CDR3: TGCGCCAGCAGCCCCAGGAGGACAGGAAATGAGCAGTTCTTC. It is translated as CASSPRRTGNEQFF.

CDR3 nucleotide sequence: TGTGCCAGTGGACTAGCGGGGACCGGAGATACGCAGTATTTT. Translation gives CASGLAGTGDTQYF. The genes are TRBV3-1 and TRBJ2-3, with 12 bases fitting TRBD2. This CDR3 has 14 amino acids. Trimming cost V 9 bases and J 5 bases; bases outside gene matches: 6. Germline lookup yields CDR1 LGHDT and CDR2 YNNKEL (reference sequence).

This clonotype is labeled medium-sized. J is TRBJ1-5 and V is TRBV6-4, with 10 bases matching TRBD1. Germline CDR1 and CDR2: MRHNA and SNTAGT. The CDR3 is 16 amino acids. Unmatched junction bases numbered 15, after V lost 10 bases and J lost 6 bases. CDR3 coding DNA: TGTGCCATCCTACTTCCGGGACAGGGGCCGGGTCAGCCCCAGCATTTT. Its protein product is CAILLPGQGPGQPQHF.

The chain links TRBV7-3 to TRBJ2-2; tentative D call: TRBD2 (6 bases). V was pared by 2 bases and J by 4 bases, with 11 bases between. Germline V lookup: CDR1 SGHTA, CDR2 FQGTGA. The CDR3 loop spans 15 amino acids. Written as DNA, the CDR3 is TGTGCCAGCAGCTTATGGGCGGGGTTCACCGGGGAGCTGTTTTTT. Translation: CASSLWAGFTGELFF.

The rearrangement joins TRBV7-2 to TRBJ2-3, with 8 bases identical to TRBD1. The CDR3 length is 16 residues. Germline trimming cut 1 base from V and 6 bases from J; bases unmatched to any gene: 9. In germline, CDR1 is SGHTA, CDR2 FQGNSA. CDR3 loop: CASSLEVRGLGDTQYF. CDR3 coding DNA: TGTGCCAGCAGCTTAGAAGTCAGGGGGCTCGGGGATACGCAGTATTTT.